Below, one TCR beta chain is given with its context. Antigen specificity is unknown. Those who donated were healthy bone marrow donors. This specimen comes from a study of cytomegalovirus exposure and HLA in healthy donors. Points from the study as a whole: Apparent HLA restriction characterized most CMV-associated TCR beta chains in a later analysis.

In germline, CDR1 is SGHTA, CDR2 FQGNSA. CDR3 length: 15 residues. V dropped 5 bases and J dropped 2; count of bases not matched to a gene: 6. PCR used 60 Vbeta primers and 13 Jbeta primers. TCRdb's copy holds only in-frame clones and misses some; the assay was immunoSEQ multiplex PCR. The sample records roughly 100,000 clones, 77% being singletons. This TCR was sampled from a woman between 40 and 50 years old in good health and CMV-seropositive. Sequenced sample: PBMCs. The V gene is TRBV7-2, the J gene TRBJ2-1, with TRBD2 matching 7 bases. CDR3 DNA sequence: TGTGCCAGCAGCCTCATTCGGGGGGCCTACAATGAGCAGTTCTTC. This encodes CASSLIRGAYNEQFF.